These 23 T cell receptor beta chains came from one sample sequenced in a study of regulatory T cells in long-lasting Graves disease. The TCR beta library used iRepertoire HTBI primers with Arm-PCR amplification of CDR3. TCRdb used MiXCR to reprocess the multiplex PCR reads, holding one entry per CDR3 protein. The sample yields approximately 490,000 distinct CDR3 sequences, about 17% seen once. The time point denotes: newly diagnosed GD, antithyroid drugs for less than 3 months. Scientists built the TCR library using RNA that was extracted from PBMCs. This sample was also put to use in a study of T cells in Graves' hyperthyroidism and ophthalmopathy.

Source: peripheral blood mononuclear cells (PBMCs), taken at new diagnosis, from a patient treated with antithyroid drugs. These receptors were taken from a middle-aged man with Graves disease.

In this sample, this clonotype turned up a few times. The gene calls are TRBV2 and TRBJ2-7, with 7 bases identical to TRBD2. CDR1 is SNHLY and CDR2 is FYNNEI in the germline V gene. The CDR3 contains 15 residues. Trimming cost V 5 bases and J 1 base; bases outside gene matches: 8. CDR3 amino acids: CASSSTSRLSYEQYF. For the CDR3, the DNA is TGTGCCAGCAGTTCGACTAGCCGATTATCCTACGAGCAGTACTTC.

This sequence joins TRBV29-1 and TRBJ2-7, with D uncertain. This CDR3 has 15 residues. Germline V gene data show CDR1 as SQVTM and CDR2 as ANQGSEA. With 4 bases removed from V and 0 bases from J, the gap between germline ends came to 16 bases. The CDR3 region has the DNA TGCAGCGTTGGATGGGATGCCATCTACTCCTACGAGCAGTACTTC. Translation gives CSVGWDAIYSYEQYF.

This clonotype has ten or more counts. The chain carries TRBV7-9 and TRBJ2-1, with D maybe TRBD2 (5 bases). V was shortened by 1 base and J by 2 bases, with 12 bases between the two germline ends. Germline V lookup: CDR1 SEHNR, CDR2 FQNEAQ (reference sequence). The CDR3 runs to 16 residues. The CDR3 DNA reads as TGTGCCAGCAGCTTAGTGGCGGGCGCACCCTACAATGAGCAGTTCTTC. This translates into CASSLVAGAPYNEQFF.

V usage is TRBV7-2 and J usage is TRBJ1-5; D possibly corresponds to TRBD1 (5 bases). CDR1 and CDR2 from the germline V gene are SGHTA and FQGNSA. The V end lost 2 bases, the J end lost 5 bases, and 10 bases lay between the germline ends. The CDR3 sequence is 14 residues long. The CDR3 DNA follows: TGTGCCAGCAGCTTATTAACAGGTTATCAGCCCCAGCATTTT. Protein product: CASSLLTGYQPQHF.

Many counts were recorded for this clonotype. The V gene is TRBV3-1, the J gene TRBJ2-7; 9 positions agree with TRBD1. The CDR3 loop spans 15 amino acids. V trimming: 5 bases; J trimming: 1 base; junction bases outside the gene matches: 6. Per the germline V gene, CDR1 is LGHDT and CDR2 is YNNKEL (reference sequence). This CDR3 is CASSYTQGASYEQYF. CDR3 sequence (DNA): TGTGCCAGCAGCTATACACAGGGGGCATCCTACGAGCAGTACTTC.

This clonotype has a count of ten or more. The chain uses TRBV18 and TRBJ2-7; 12 bases are shared with TRBD2. Per germline, CDR1 KGHSH and CDR2 LQKENI. V shed 8 bases and J 6 bases; nucleotides not matched to a gene: 8. CDR3 length equals 14 residues. CDR3 DNA sequence: TGTGCCAGCCAGCCGACTAGCGGGAGAGGCGAGCAGTACTTC. The encoded protein is CASQPTSGRGEQYF.

In its sample, this clonotype was seen many times. The V call is TRBV4-2, the J call TRBJ2-2; no clear D gene. The CDR3 spans 10 residues. Per germline, CDR1 LGHNA and CDR2 YNFKEQ. Trimming left V 8 bases short and J 7 bases short, with 5 bases between. CDR3 amino acids: CASGNGELFF. In DNA form, the CDR3 reads TGTGCCAGCGGGAACGGGGAGCTGTTTTTT.

This clonotype was observed at least ten times. The rearrangement uses TRBV29-1 and TRBJ2-3; the match to TRBD1 covers 12 bases. Germline trimming cut 2 bases from V and 3 bases from J; bases unmatched to any gene: 9. This CDR3 spans 17 amino acids. Germline V gives CDR1 SQVTM, CDR2 ANQGSEA. CDR3: CSVEKGQGARGTDTQYF. For the CDR3, the DNA is TGCAGCGTTGAAAAGGGACAGGGGGCTAGGGGAACAGATACGCAGTATTTT.

The chain employs TRBV29-1 and TRBJ1-5, with D unresolved. Germline CDR1 is SQVTM and CDR2 is ANQGSEA. The CDR3 has 13 residues. V was shortened by 4 bases and J by 11 bases, with 18 bases between the two germline ends. The CDR3 loop reads CSVGEVQVSTQHF. CDR3 in DNA: TGCAGCGTTGGAGAGGTTCAGGTATCGACCCAGCATTTT.

As to this clonotype: Possible read error: a much larger clone is one base away. This sequence joins TRBV20-1 and TRBJ2-5; either TRBD1 or TRBD2 may fit D (5 bases each). The CDR3 covers 14 residues. Per the germline V gene, CDR1 is DFQATT and CDR2 is SNEGSKA (reference sequence). This CDR3 is CSAPKSGPQETRYF. In nucleotides, the CDR3 is TGCAGTGCCCCGAAATCGGGACCACAAGAGACCCGGTACTTC.

This clonotype was counted ten times or more. The rearrangement joins TRBV12-3 or TRBV12-4 to TRBJ2-1; 11 nucleotides line up with TRBD2. V was clipped by 5 bases and J by 6 bases; unmatched bases: 3. The CDR3 is made up of 14 amino acids. This CDR3 reads CASSTSGRSNEQFF. The CDR3 DNA is TGTGCCAGCAGTACTAGCGGGAGAAGCAATGAGCAGTTCTTC.

This clonotype was seen repeatedly, ten times or more. This chain links TRBV3-1 with TRBJ2-1; TRBD2 agrees at 8 bases. This CDR3 contains 14 residues. V was pared by 1 base and J by 5 bases, with 1 base of the junction left unmatched. Looked up from germline, CDR1 is LGHDT and CDR2 is YNNKEL (reference sequence). CDR3 amino acids: CASSQVAGNNEQFF. In nucleotides, the CDR3 is TGTGCCAGCAGCCAAGTAGCGGGAAACAATGAGCAGTTCTTC.

V usage is TRBV29-1 and J usage is TRBJ2-1; D not certain. The J call is in doubt because the DNA end fits TRBJ2-4 better. The CDR3 extends over 13 amino acids. Looked up from germline, CDR1 is SQVTM and CDR2 is ANQGSEA. The CDR3 here is CSTVDPDKNIQYF. The DNA for the CDR3 is TGCAGCACGGTAGACCCGGACAAAAACATTCAGTACTTC.

Ten or more counts support this clonotype. V and J are TRBV12-3 or TRBV12-4 and TRBJ2-7, with D possibly matching TRBD1 (5 bases). V lost 2 bases, J lost 4 bases, and 9 bases lay in between. The CDR3 totals 13 residues. Written as DNA, the CDR3 is TGTGCCAGCAGTTTAAACCCAGGGTACGAGCAGTACTTC. It is translated as CASSLNPGYEQYF.

This clonotype occurred many times. The chain is built from TRBV12-3 or TRBV12-4 and TRBJ2-6; 9 positions agree with TRBD1. The CDR3 consists of 18 residues. Germline trimming cut 6 bases from V and 4 bases from J; bases unmatched to any gene: 13. CDR3 nucleotide sequence: TGTGCCAGCAGCCGACGGACAGGGGCCGCTCTGGGGGCCAACGTCCTGACTTTC. It translates to CASSRRTGAALGANVLTF.

This clonotype has at least ten counts. The V and J genes are TRBV30 and TRBJ2-7; D may be TRBD2 (6 bases). Germline values: CDR1 GTSNPN, CDR2 SVGIG (reference sequence). V gave up 2 bases and J gave up 3 bases, with 14 bases separating them. The CDR3 totals 14 residues. DNA of the CDR3: TGTGCCTGGAGTTTGGCGGGATCAGGCTACGAGCAGTACTTC. Translating gives CAWSLAGSGYEQYF.

This clonotype was seen ten or more times. This rearrangement joins TRBV28 to TRBJ2-6; possibly TRBD2 for D (5 bases). CDR1 and CDR2 (germline): MDHEN, SYDVKM. The CDR3 is 16 amino acids. Trimming removed 8 bases from V and 2 bases from J, with 16 bases in between. CDR3 protein: CASASADVTGANVLTF. The CDR3 DNA follows: TGTGCCAGCGCTTCAGCGGACGTAACTGGGGCCAACGTCCTGACTTTC.

This clonotype has ten or more counts. The CDR3 here is CASSLGQAMNTEAFF. Here the CDR3 DNA reads TGTGCCAGTAGTCTCGGACAGGCCATGAACACTGAAGCTTTCTTT. The chain employs TRBV19 and TRBJ1-1; TRBD1 matches 7 bases. The length of the CDR3 is 15 residues. Germline CDR1 reads LNHDA; CDR2 reads SQIVND (reference sequence). V was pared by 5 bases and J by 0 bases, with 6 bases of the junction left unmatched. Based on the CDR3 plus reference TRBV19 and TRBJ1-1, the full variable domain is DGGITQSPKYLFRKEGQNVTLSCEQNLNHDAMYWYRQDPGQGLRLIYYSQIVNDFQKGDIAEGYSVSREKKESFPLTVTSAQKNPTAFYLCASSLGQAMNTEAFFGQGTRLTVV.

V gene TRBV12-3 or TRBV12-4 combines with J gene TRBJ1-4, with unresolved D. This CDR3 spans 15 amino acids. The V end lost 7 bases, the J end lost 8 bases, and 20 bases lay between the germline ends. The CDR3 DNA reads TGTGCCAGCACCCCCGAGAGGGTCGGAGGGGAAAAACTGTTTTTT. Translation gives CASTPERVGGEKLFF.

This clonotype was seen ten or more times. DNA of the CDR3: TGTGCCAGCTCAACCCAGGGGGCAGGCGAGCAGTACTTC. Encoded protein: CASSTQGAGEQYF. V is TRBV18 and J is TRBJ2-7; 8 bases agree with TRBD1. Unmatched junction bases numbered 6, after V lost 5 bases and J lost 6 bases. CDR3 length: 13 amino acids. The germline V gene encodes CDR1 KGHSH and CDR2 LQKENI.

This clonotype has a count of ten or more. The chain links TRBV30 to TRBJ2-2; D not certain. V was shortened by 0 bases and J by 1 base, with 6 bases between the two germline ends. The length of the CDR3 is 14 residues. In germline, CDR1 is GTSNPN, CDR2 SVGIG (reference sequence). The CDR3 loop reads CAWSVGQNTGELFF. The CDR3 DNA reads TGTGCCTGGAGTGTAGGGCAGAACACCGGGGAGCTGTTTTTT.

This clonotype came up once. This chain joins TRBV15 and TRBJ2-2, with 12 positions matching TRBD2. V was clipped by 5 bases and J by 6 bases; unmatched bases: 4. Germline V gene sequence: CDR1 LNHNV, CDR2 YYDKDF (reference sequence). The CDR3 totals 15 residues. The CDR3 bases are TGTGCCACCAGCTGGGGGACTAGCGGGCCCGGGGAGCTGTTTTTT. This gives the protein CATSWGTSGPGELFF.

This clonotype occurred many times. The genes are TRBV12-5 and TRBJ2-1; 7 positions agree with TRBD1. Germline-derived CDR1 and CDR2 are LGHNT and FRNRAP. This CDR3 has 16 residues. V shed 0 bases and J 6 bases; nucleotides not matched to a gene: 8. CDR3 region: CASGLVRDRELNEQFF. In nucleotides, the CDR3 is TGTGCTAGTGGTTTGGTACGAGACAGGGAACTCAATGAGCAGTTCTTC.